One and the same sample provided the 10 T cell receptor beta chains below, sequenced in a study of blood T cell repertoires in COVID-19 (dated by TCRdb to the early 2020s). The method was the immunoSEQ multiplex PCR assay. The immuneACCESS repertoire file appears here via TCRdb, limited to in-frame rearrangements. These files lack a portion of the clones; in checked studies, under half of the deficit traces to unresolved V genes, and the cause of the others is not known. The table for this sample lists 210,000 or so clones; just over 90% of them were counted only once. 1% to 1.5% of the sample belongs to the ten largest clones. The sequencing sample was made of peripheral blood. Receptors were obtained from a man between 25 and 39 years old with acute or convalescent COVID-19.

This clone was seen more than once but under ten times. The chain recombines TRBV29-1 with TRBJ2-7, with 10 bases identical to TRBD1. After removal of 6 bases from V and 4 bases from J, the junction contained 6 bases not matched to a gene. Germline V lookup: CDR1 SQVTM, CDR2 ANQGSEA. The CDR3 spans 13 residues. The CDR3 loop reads CSVTGQGGYEQYF. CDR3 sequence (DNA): TGCAGCGTCACTGGACAGGGGGGTTACGAGCAGTACTTC.

CDR3 sequence: CASSQGWTGNQPQHF. In nucleotides, the CDR3 is TGTGCCAGCAGCCAAGGGTGGACAGGCAATCAGCCCCAGCATTTT. The chain employs TRBV3-1 (or the pseudogene TRBV3-2) and TRBJ1-5; tentatively, D is TRBD1 (6 bases). The CDR3 loop spans 15 amino acids. V was cut by 1 base and J by 2 bases, with 9 bases left in between. The germline V gene has CDR1 LGHDT and CDR2 YNNKEL (reference sequence).

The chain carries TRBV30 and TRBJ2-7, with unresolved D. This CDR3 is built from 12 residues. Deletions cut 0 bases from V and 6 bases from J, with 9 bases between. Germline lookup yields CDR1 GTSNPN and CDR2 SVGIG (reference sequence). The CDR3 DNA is TGTGCCTGGAGTGTACTTCGGTCCGAGCAGTACTTC. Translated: CAWSVLRSEQYF.

The CDR3 DNA follows: TGTGCCAGCAGTTCGGGACAGCCTAACTATGGCTACACCTTC. It translates to CASSSGQPNYGYTF. The V and J genes are TRBV14 and TRBJ1-2; TRBD1 aligns across 7 bases. Germline lookup yields CDR1 SGHDN and CDR2 FVKESK. V was clipped by 6 bases and J by 0 bases; unmatched bases: 4. The CDR3 is 14 amino acids.

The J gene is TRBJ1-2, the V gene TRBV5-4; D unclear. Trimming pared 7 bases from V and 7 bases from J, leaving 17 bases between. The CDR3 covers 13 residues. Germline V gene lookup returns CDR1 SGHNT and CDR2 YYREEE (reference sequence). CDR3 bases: TGTGCCAGCGACCCAGGAGGTCATGGTGGCTACACCTTC. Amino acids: CASDPGGHGGYTF.

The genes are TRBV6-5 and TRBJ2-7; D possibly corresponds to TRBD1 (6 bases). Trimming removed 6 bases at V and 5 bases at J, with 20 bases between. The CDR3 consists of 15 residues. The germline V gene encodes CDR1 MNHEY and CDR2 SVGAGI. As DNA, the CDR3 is TGTGCCAGCAGGGGATCCTACAGGGAAGTGGACGAGCAGTACTTC. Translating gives CASRGSYREVDEQYF.

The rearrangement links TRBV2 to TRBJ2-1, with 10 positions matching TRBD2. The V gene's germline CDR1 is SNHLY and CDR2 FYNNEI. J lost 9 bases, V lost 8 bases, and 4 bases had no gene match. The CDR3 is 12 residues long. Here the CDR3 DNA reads TGTGCCAGCGGGAGGACTAGCGGTGAGCAGTTCTTC. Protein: CASGRTSGEQFF.

CDR3 residues: CATSDLTWGKTQYF. As DNA, the CDR3 is TGTGCCACCAGTGATCTGACTTGGGGCAAGACCCAGTACTTC. The V call is TRBV24-1, the J call TRBJ2-5; D perhaps matches TRBD1 (5 bases). With 3 bases removed from V and 6 bases from J, the gap between germline ends came to 13 bases. Germline CDR1 KGHDR, CDR2 SFDVKD. The CDR3 is 14 residues long.

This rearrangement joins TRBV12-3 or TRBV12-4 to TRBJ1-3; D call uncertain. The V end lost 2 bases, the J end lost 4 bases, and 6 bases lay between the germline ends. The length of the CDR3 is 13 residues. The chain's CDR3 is CASSLTSGNTIYF. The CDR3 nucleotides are TGTGCCAGCAGTTTAACATCCGGAAACACCATATATTTT.

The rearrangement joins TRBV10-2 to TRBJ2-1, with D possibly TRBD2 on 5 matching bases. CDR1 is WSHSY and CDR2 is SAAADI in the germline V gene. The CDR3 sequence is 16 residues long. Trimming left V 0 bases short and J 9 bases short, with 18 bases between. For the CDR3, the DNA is TGCGCCAGCAGTGAGTCGGGAGTTCACGCCGTAAGTGAGCAGTTCTTC. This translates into CASSESGVHAVSEQFF.